Each of the 21 T cell receptor beta chains below was sequenced from the same sample in a study of shared clonotypes between healthy human individuals. Generated by immunoSEQ multiplex PCR, the TCRdb table keeps only in-frame clones and is missing some. Here the sample spans 1,400,000 or so clones, 98% being singletons. The sequenced material came from naive CD4+ T cells sorted from blood. Subset given: CD45RA+ positively selected. All receptors derive from a man aged 30 to 39 in good health.

V and J are TRBV10-3 and TRBJ1-2; D uncertain. This CDR3 spans 14 amino acids. Trimming cost V 10 bases and J 0 bases, with 15 bases left between them. Germline CDR1 ENHRY, CDR2 SYGVKD. Here the CDR3 DNA reads TGTGCCACCCCTCGGGCCCCTCCTAACTATGGCTACACCTTC. It encodes CATPRAPPNYGYTF.

The chain employs TRBV6-5 and TRBJ2-1; no clear D gene. With 6 bases removed from V and 10 bases from J, the gap between germline ends came to 10 bases. CDR1 and CDR2 (germline): MNHEY, SVGAGI. The CDR3 length is 11 residues. CDR3 region: CASRNVREQFF. CDR3 coding DNA: TGTGCCAGCAGAAATGTCCGGGAGCAGTTCTTC.

The sample holds one count of this clone. The gene calls are TRBV9 and TRBJ2-7, with D hard to call. This CDR3 comprises 14 residues. Germline V CDR1 and CDR2: SGDLS, YYNGEE. The V gene lost 0 bases and the J gene lost 5 bases, with 12 bases spanning the gap. The CDR3 DNA follows: TGTGCCAGCAGCGTAGATCCAGTCCCCAACGAGCAGTACTTC. It translates to CASSVDPVPNEQYF.

This clone has only one observation. V is TRBV11-2 and J is TRBJ2-7, with 9 bases fitting TRBD2. Germline V gene sequence: CDR1 SGHAT, CDR2 FQNNGV. The CDR3 loop spans 16 amino acids. The J segment lost 4 bases and the V segment lost 0 bases, leaving 7 bases of the junction unmatched. In DNA, the CDR3 is TGTGCCAGCAGCTTAGAAGGTGGGACTAGCATGTACGAGCAGTACTTC. Translated: CASSLEGGTSMYEQYF.

The chain uses TRBV11-2 and TRBJ2-3; D might be TRBD1 or TRBD2, each matching 5 bases. The V gene's germline CDR1 is SGHAT and CDR2 FQNNGV. Trimming took 1 base from V and 3 from J, leaving 17 bases between them. The length of the CDR3 is 17 residues. CDR3 loop: CASSLGGWALATDTQYF. CDR3 coding DNA: TGTGCCAGCAGCTTAGGGGGGTGGGCGCTAGCAACAGATACGCAGTATTTT.

The rearrangement links TRBV5-1 to TRBJ2-7; 11 bases agree with TRBD2. Looked up from germline, CDR1 is SGHRS and CDR2 is YFSETQ. This CDR3 is built from 18 residues. Trimming removed 1 base from V and 3 bases from J; junction bases left unmatched: 12. The DNA of the CDR3 is TGCGCCAGCAGCTTGAATCCCCTAGCGGGAGGACTCCTCTACGAGCAGTACTTC. This sequence encodes CASSLNPLAGGLLYEQYF.

Remarks on this clone: The junction departs from germline at one end; a sequencing error may be responsible. The gene calls are TRBV7-7 and TRBJ2-2; D not certain. This CDR3 region has 13 residues. In germline, CDR1 is SSHAT, CDR2 FNYEAQ (reference sequence). The CDR3 DNA is TGTGCTAGCAAGCAACAGAACACCGGGGAGCTGTTTTTT. The encoded protein is CASKQQNTGELFF.

This chain connects TRBV9 to TRBJ1-3; no firm D call. Germline CDR1 reads SGDLS; CDR2 reads YYNGEE. The CDR3 has 15 residues. The V end was cut by 1 base, the J end by 0 bases, with 8 bases between. CDR3 in DNA: TGTGCCAGCAGCGTAAGGGCAAACTCTGGAAACACCATATATTTT. Translating it yields CASSVRANSGNTIYF.

This chain uses TRBV7-9 with TRBJ1-2, with no clear D. Germline V gene data show CDR1 as SEHNR and CDR2 as FQNEAQ (reference sequence). There are 11 residues in the CDR3. Trimming removed 3 bases from V and 13 bases from J, with 12 bases in between. CDR3 sequence: CASSLEGFGTF. Written as DNA, the CDR3 is TGTGCCAGCAGCTTGGAAGGGTTTGGCACCTTC.

This chain links TRBV9 with TRBJ2-1; the D call may be TRBD1 or TRBD2 (5 bases each). The CDR3 is 15 residues long. CDR1 is SGDLS, CDR2 YYNGEE, per germline. The V gene lost 0 bases and the J gene lost 3 bases, with 10 bases spanning the gap. CDR3 bases: TGTGCCAGCAGCGTAGATAGTGGGGGCTACAATGAGCAGTTCTTC. Encoded protein: CASSVDSGGYNEQFF.

The V gene is TRBV25-1, the J gene TRBJ1-4; D perhaps matches TRBD1 (6 bases). CDR3 size: 15 residues. V lost 3 bases and J 8 bases, leaving 16 bases between the germline ends. Per germline, CDR1 MGHDK and CDR2 SYGVNS. CDR3 region: CASSDFQGRDEKLFF. The CDR3 nucleotides are TGTGCCAGCAGTGATTTTCAGGGGCGCGACGAAAAACTGTTTTTT.

This rearrangement joins TRBV10-1 to TRBJ1-1; TRBD1 matches 7 bases. The V and J ends lost 5 bases and 4 bases, in that order; junction bases with no gene match: 7. The CDR3 is made up of 14 amino acids. CDR1 and CDR2 from the germline V gene are WNHNN and SYGVQD (reference sequence). CDR3 residues: CASSPTGWGTEAFF. DNA for the CDR3: TGCGCCAGCAGTCCGACAGGGTGGGGCACTGAAGCTTTCTTT.

The V and J genes are TRBV6-5 and TRBJ2-1; TRBD2 matches at 11 bases. This CDR3 region has 16 residues. Per the germline V gene, CDR1 is MNHEY and CDR2 is SVGAGI. V lost 2 bases, J lost 12 bases, and 12 bases stayed unmatched. DNA for the CDR3: TGTGCCAGCAGTTACGATAGCGGGAGGGCCCTCCCCGGGCAGTTCTTC. Translating it yields CASSYDSGRALPGQFF.

The chain is built from TRBV5-8 and TRBJ2-1; D unclear. V shed 3 bases and J shed 4 bases, with 14 bases lying between them. Per germline, CDR1 SGHTS and CDR2 YDEGEE. This CDR3 comprises 15 residues. The CDR3 is CASSSGSSPYNEQFF. CDR3 sequence (DNA): TGTGCCAGCAGCTCTGGTTCAAGCCCTTACAATGAGCAGTTCTTC.

The rearrangement links TRBV7-2 to TRBJ2-5; D is ambiguous. The length of the CDR3 is 14 residues. Germline V gene sequence: CDR1 SGHTA, CDR2 FQGNSA. Trimming cost V 3 bases and J 5 bases, with 13 bases left between them. As DNA, the CDR3 is TGTGCCAGCAGCTTGTTAGGTGCGACTGAGACCCAGTACTTC. The encoded protein is CASSLLGATETQYF.

The CDR3 reads CASSVGTTGGLDTQYF. The CDR3 nucleotides are TGTGCCAGCAGCGTAGGGACCACAGGGGGCTTAGATACGCAGTATTTT. The rearrangement uses TRBV9 and TRBJ2-3; TRBD1 matches 9 bases. The CDR3 length is 16 residues. V shed 0 bases, J shed 5 bases, and the junction held 7 bases outside the gene matches. The germline gives CDR1 SGDLS, CDR2 YYNGEE.

The chain carries TRBV9 and TRBJ2-1; 11 bases are shared with TRBD2. The CDR3 runs to 15 residues. CDR1 SGDLS and CDR2 YYNGEE come from the germline V gene. Germline trimming cut 1 base from V and 8 bases from J; bases unmatched to any gene: 5. The CDR3 protein is CASSVIAGGPDEQFF. The CDR3 DNA is TGTGCCAGCAGCGTAATAGCGGGAGGGCCCGATGAGCAGTTCTTC.

On this clone: This specimen includes other DNA sequences encoding the same CDR3. The V and J genes are TRBV29-1 and TRBJ2-1; no clear D. Germline values: CDR1 SQVTM, CDR2 ANQGSEA. The CDR3 consists of 13 residues. V was shortened by 4 bases and J by 1 base, with 8 bases between the two germline ends. The CDR3 region is CSVGSDSYNEQFF. The CDR3 nucleotides are TGCAGCGTTGGGTCGGATTCCTACAATGAGCAGTTCTTC.

This chain uses TRBV5-1 with TRBJ2-7; D is unresolved. Germline V gives CDR1 SGHRS, CDR2 YFSETQ. The CDR3 consists of 13 residues. V dropped 4 bases and J dropped 10 bases, with 18 bases sitting between them. CDR3 nucleotides: TGCGCCAGCAGCGCTGACTCCTCCGCTCCTCAGTACTTC. It yields the protein CASSADSSAPQYF.

The chain couples TRBV11-2 to TRBJ2-5; no reliable D call. The CDR3 contains 16 residues. With 0 bases removed from V and 1 base from J, the gap between germline ends came to 12 bases. Germline assignment: CDR1 SGHAT and CDR2 FQNNGV. The CDR3 sequence is CASSLDPRYPQETQYF. CDR3 sequence (DNA): TGTGCCAGCAGCTTAGATCCCCGCTACCCCCAAGAGACCCAGTACTTC.

This clone was seen a handful of times. V is TRBV7-9 and J is TRBJ1-2; tentative D call: TRBD1 (5 bases). V shed 3 bases and J shed 5 bases, with 13 bases lying between them. The germline V gene has CDR1 SEHNR and CDR2 FQNEAQ (reference sequence). The CDR3 extends over 14 amino acids. This chain's CDR3 is CASSFVRGPYGYTF. DNA for the CDR3: TGTGCCAGCAGCTTTGTTCGGGGCCCTTATGGCTACACCTTC. Drawing the rest from reference TRBV7-9 and TRBJ1-2, the complete variable domain is DTGVSQNPRHKITKRGQNVTFRCDPISEHNRLYWYRQTLGQGPEFLTYFQNEAQLEKSRLLSDRFSAERPKGSFSTLEIQRTEQGDSAMYLCASSFVRGPYGYTFGSGTRLTVV.